This entry lists 17 T cell receptor beta chains sequenced from one sample in a study of cytomegalovirus exposure and HLA in healthy donors. The PCR used 60 Vbeta and 13 Jbeta primers. Only in-frame clones appear in the TCRdb table, and some are missing; sequencing was by immunoSEQ multiplex PCR. The sample lists under 150,000 clones; approximately 73% were seen once. The sequencing input was PBMCs. These receptors all come from a human donor in good health.

This chain joins TRBV28 and TRBJ1-4, with 7 positions matching TRBD1. The V and J ends lost 6 bases and 8 bases, in that order; junction bases with no gene match: 12. CDR3 size: 15 residues. CDR1 and CDR2 from the germline V gene are MDHEN and SYDVKM. The chain's CDR3 is CASSLGQSRGEKLFF. CDR3 nucleotides: TGTGCCAGCAGCCTGGGACAGTCTAGGGGAGAAAAACTGTTTTTT.

The rearrangement uses TRBV19 and TRBJ1-2; D uncertain. Trimming took 9 bases from V and 4 from J, leaving 12 bases between them. The CDR3 has 12 residues. The germline V gene encodes CDR1 LNHDA and CDR2 SQIVND (reference sequence). CDR3: CASVGSLYGYTF. The CDR3 DNA is TGTGCCAGCGTCGGGTCCCTCTATGGCTACACCTTC.

Only a few counts were recorded for this clone. The J gene is TRBJ2-1, the V gene TRBV6-1, with TRBD2 matching over 9 bases. CDR3 length: 15 residues. With V trimmed by 4 bases and J by 9 bases, 10 bases remained unmatched. The V gene's germline CDR1 is MNHNS and CDR2 SASEGT. The CDR3 DNA reads TGTGCCAGCAGTGCGCGACTAGCGGAGGGGCGTGAGCAGTTCTTC. It translates to CASSARLAEGREQFF.

The chain couples TRBV27 to TRBJ2-5, with TRBD1 matching over 10 bases. This CDR3 region has 15 residues. The germline gives CDR1 MNHEY, CDR2 SMNVEV (reference sequence). V was clipped by 7 bases and J by 4 bases; unmatched bases: 9. CDR3 sequence: CASTDLRDRGETQYF. The CDR3 nucleotides read TGTGCCAGCACTGACCTCCGGGACAGGGGAGAGACCCAGTACTTC.

Regarding this clone: Compared with germline, one end of the junction differs, possibly owing to a read error. This chain connects TRBV7-7 to TRBJ2-2, with TRBD2 matching over 8 bases. Germline V gives CDR1 SSHAT, CDR2 FNYEAQ (reference sequence). This CDR3 is 16 amino acids long. CDR3 in DNA: TGTGCTAGCAGCTTAGTACGGGAGGGAGGCGGCGGGGAGCTGTTTTTT. Its translation is CASSLVREGGGGELFF.

The V call is TRBV7-2, the J call TRBJ2-7, with 9 bases matching TRBD2. CDR1 is SGHTA and CDR2 is FQGNSA in the germline V gene. Trimming removed 1 base from V and 4 bases from J; junction bases left unmatched: 5. The CDR3 spans 15 residues. CDR3 coding DNA: TGTGCCAGCAGCTTAGATTGGACTAGCGCGTACGAGCAGTACTTC. It is translated as CASSLDWTSAYEQYF.

The V gene is TRBV2, the J gene TRBJ1-2; D is ambiguous. Between the trimmed V and J ends, which lost 4 bases and 2 bases, there was a span of 5 bases. Germline CDR1 SNHLY, CDR2 FYNNEI. The CDR3 has 12 amino acids. DNA for the CDR3: TGTGCCAGCAGTGGGCGGAACTATGGCTACACCTTC. Residues: CASSGRNYGYTF.

The gene calls are TRBV9 and TRBJ1-5, with D tentatively TRBD1 (5 bases). V was cut by 0 bases and J by 2 bases, with 6 bases left in between. The CDR3 spans 14 residues. Germline-derived CDR1 and CDR2 are SGDLS and YYNGEE. CDR3 in amino acids: CASSVGGGNQPQHF. DNA for the CDR3: TGTGCCAGCAGCGTAGGGGGGGGCAATCAGCCCCAGCATTTT.

The gene calls are TRBV6-6 and TRBJ2-1, with D maybe TRBD2 (5 bases). V was shortened by 2 bases and J by 0 bases, with 8 bases between the two germline ends. CDR3 length equals 15 residues. Germline V gene data show CDR1 as MNHNY and CDR2 as SVGAGI (reference sequence). CDR3 DNA sequence: TGTGCCAGCAGTTACGAGGGAGACTCCTACAATGAGCAGTTCTTC. This gives the protein CASSYEGDSYNEQFF.

The chain uses TRBV5-1 and TRBJ2-5; 7 bases line up with TRBD2. The CDR3 totals 16 residues. With V trimmed by 0 bases and J by 2 bases, 7 bases remained unmatched. Germline CDR1 SGHRS, CDR2 YFSETQ. The CDR3 DNA reads TGCGCCAGCAGCTTGGGTCGGGGGGAGACGCAAGAGACCCAGTACTTC. Encoded protein: CASSLGRGETQETQYF.

V is TRBV19 and J is TRBJ2-1; TRBD2 agrees at 10 bases. Trimming took 3 bases from V and 10 from J; bases not matched to a gene: 12. The CDR3 spans 16 residues. Germline V lookup: CDR1 LNHDA, CDR2 SQIVND (reference sequence). This chain's CDR3 is CASSMGPLAGAGEQFF. The DNA for the CDR3 is TGTGCCAGTAGTATGGGCCCGCTAGCGGGAGCGGGGGAGCAGTTCTTC. Together with reference TRBV19 and TRBJ2-1, the CDR3 gives the full variable domain: DGGITQSPKYLFRKEGQNVTLSCEQNLNHDAMYWYRQDPGQGLRLIYYSQIVNDFQKGDIAEGYSVSREKKESFPLTVTSAQKNPTAFYLCASSMGPLAGAGEQFFGPGTRLTVL.

V is TRBV6-1 and J is TRBJ2-5, with D perhaps TRBD2 (6 bases). The V end was cut by 7 bases, the J end by 5 bases, with 17 bases between. Germline V CDR1 and CDR2: MNHNS, SASEGT. CDR3 length: 14 residues. Here the CDR3 reads CASNGGAAGETQYF. CDR3 DNA: TGTGCCAGCAACGGCGGGGCCGCGGGTGAGACCCAGTACTTC.

The chain couples TRBV6-6 to TRBJ1-2; D not resolved. V lost 2 bases to trimming and J lost 7 bases, with 11 bases between them. CDR3 length: 13 amino acids. Looked up from germline, CDR1 is MNHNY and CDR2 is SVGAGI (reference sequence). The DNA of the CDR3 is TGTGCCAGCAGTTACCTCTCCGGAGGTGGCTACACCTTC. Protein sequence: CASSYLSGGGYTF.

This clone was counted a single time. The chain has TRBV11-3 and TRBJ2-7, with TRBD1 matching 7 bases. Germline CDR1 reads SGHNT; CDR2 reads YENEEA. The CDR3 loop spans 11 amino acids. V dropped 7 bases and J dropped 3; count of bases not matched to a gene: 0. CDR3 in DNA: TGTGCCAGCACAGGGGGCTACGAGCAGTACTTC. Amino acid sequence: CASTGGYEQYF.

The chain recombines TRBV27 with TRBJ2-1, with 14 bases that match TRBD2. CDR1 is MNHEY, CDR2 SMNVEV, per germline (reference sequence). Unmatched junction bases numbered 8, after V lost 5 bases and J lost 8 bases. The CDR3 totals 16 residues. The CDR3, as DNA: TGTGCCAGCAGTGGACTAGCGGGAGGCCCTAGGGATGAGCAGTTCTTC. Its protein is CASSGLAGGPRDEQFF.

With respect to this clone: Compared with germline, one end of the junction differs, possibly owing to a read error. The rearrangement links TRBV5-6 to TRBJ2-7, with D maybe TRBD1 (6 bases). Germline V gives CDR1 SGHDT, CDR2 YYEEEE. The CDR3 has 14 residues. The CDR3 protein is CASSYTDSPYERYF. CDR3 sequence (DNA): TGTGCCAGCAGCTACACGGACAGCCCCTACGAGCGGTACTTC.

This clone was observed a few times. The V and J genes are TRBV5-6 and TRBJ1-5; D gene unclear. With 5 bases removed from V and 3 bases from J, the gap between germline ends came to 12 bases. Per the germline V gene, CDR1 is SGHDT and CDR2 is YYEEEE. The length of the CDR3 is 14 residues. CDR3 amino acids: CASRLGGNNQPQHF. The CDR3 DNA is TGTGCCAGCAGGCTTGGAGGGAACAATCAGCCCCAGCATTTT.